What follows are 2 T cell receptor beta chains derived from one specimen sequenced in a study of blood T cells in healthy people across ages (dated by TCRdb to the mid-2010s). The library was prepared using 5' RACE. Sequencing instrument: Illumina HiSeq 2500. A second about 7 to 12 cycle PCR used a sample-barcoded 5' primer and a J-beta primer mix. TCRdb took the public reads, trimmed them with fastp at Q25, ran MiXCR for clone calling and kept in-frame beta chains. Rows merge per CDR3 protein into single entries with the most common DNA and genes. The sample data list fewer than 900,000 distinct CDR3 sequences, and 35% to 40% of these were observed just once. 13% of the sample rests with the top ten. The sample taken for sequencing was blood. Receptors were obtained from a man aged 18 to 30 in good health.

With respect to this clonotype: One end of the junction fails to match germline, which may point to a read error. The chain carries TRBV6-5 and TRBJ1-1; possibly TRBD1 for D (5 bases). The CDR3 has 11 residues. From germline, CDR1 is MNHEY and CDR2 SVGAGI. The CDR3 sequence is CARRVNTEAFF. CDR3 nucleotide sequence: TGTGCCCGCAGGGTAAACACTGAAGCTTTCTTT.

The rearrangement links TRBV7-2 to TRBJ2-2, with TRBD2 as a possible D gene (6 bases). V lost 2 bases and J 0 bases, leaving 10 bases between the germline ends. CDR3 size: 16 residues. Germline V gene lookup returns CDR1 SGHTA and CDR2 FQGNSA. The CDR3 coding sequence is TGTGCCAGCAGCTTACAAGGACTATCGAACACCGGGGAGCTGTTTTTT. Translated, it gives CASSLQGLSNTGELFF.